The 22 T cell receptor beta chains below come from one sample, sequenced in a study of response to subunit inactivated influenza vaccine. Via MiXCR, TCRdb re-called the RT-PCR reads, giving one row per CDR3 protein. The table shows fewer than 600,000 distinct CDR3 sequences, with under 8.5% occurring only once. The sample was PBMCs from blood, taken roughly 24 months after vaccination. These TCRs come from a man in his fifties or sixties who received an inactivated influenza vaccine.

The chain employs TRBV28 and TRBJ1-1; 7 nucleotides line up with TRBD1. V lost 4 bases to trimming and J lost 2 bases; unmatched junction nucleotides: 13. Germline-derived CDR1 and CDR2 are MDHEN and SYDVKM. This CDR3 has 17 amino acids. The CDR3 loop reads CASSSLQGWMKNTEAFF. The CDR3 bases are TGTGCCAGCAGTTCTTTACAGGGGTGGATGAAAAACACTGAAGCTTTCTTT.

The table lists this clonotype with many counts. The CDR3 DNA reads as TGTGCCAGCAGGCCTCCGGGGGTAAACATTCAGTACTTC. Amino acid sequence: CASRPPGVNIQYF. The V call is TRBV12-3 or TRBV12-4, the J call TRBJ2-4, with D tentatively TRBD2 (6 bases). The CDR3 sequence is 13 residues long. Trimming removed 6 bases at V and 6 bases at J, with 12 bases between.

The table lists this clonotype with a few counts. The chain couples TRBV7-8 to TRBJ1-2, with a weak D call TRBD1 (5 bases). V was cut by 1 base and J by 3 bases, with 15 bases left in between. There are 16 residues in the CDR3. The V gene's germline CDR1 is SGHVS and CDR2 FQNEAQ. The chain's CDR3 is CASSLEGAGFYYGYTF. CDR3 DNA sequence: TGTGCCAGCAGCTTAGAAGGGGCCGGGTTCTACTATGGCTACACCTTC.

This clonotype was detected only a few times. The chain has TRBV12-3 or TRBV12-4 and TRBJ2-5, with 7 bases that match TRBD1. The CDR3 is 13 residues long. Trimming at V came to 6 bases and at J to 4 bases, leaving 5 bases not matched to a gene. CDR3 DNA: TGTGCCAGCAGCCTGACAGGGCCAGAGACCCAGTACTTC. It is translated as CASSLTGPETQYF.

This clonotype was picked up a small number of times. The rearrangement uses TRBV3-1 and TRBJ1-5, with TRBD1 as a possible D gene (5 bases). The CDR3 loop spans 13 amino acids. The germline V gene has CDR1 LGHDT and CDR2 YNNKEL (reference sequence). Trimming shortened V by 4 bases and J by 6 bases, and 10 bases separated the two germline ends. The CDR3 DNA reads as TGTGCCAGCAGCCCGGGACCTACTCAGCCCCAGCATTTT. Translated, it gives CASSPGPTQPQHF.

This clonotype was picked up many times. J is TRBJ2-7 and V is TRBV5-1; possibly TRBD1 or TRBD2 for D (5 bases each). Trimming shortened V by 6 bases and J by 2 bases, and 15 bases separated the two germline ends. Germline V lookup: CDR1 SGHRS, CDR2 YFSETQ. This CDR3 region has 14 residues. CDR3 residues: CASKIRDGTYEQYF. CDR3 sequence (DNA): TGCGCCAGCAAAATCCGGGACGGGACCTACGAGCAGTACTTC.

This rearrangement joins TRBV6-2 or TRBV6-3 to TRBJ2-1, with TRBD2 matching 8 bases. V shed 7 bases and J 1 base; nucleotides not matched to a gene: 3. Germline loops: CDR1 MNHEY, CDR2 SVGEGT. This CDR3 has 14 residues. In DNA, the CDR3 is TGTGCCAGCAAACCGGGAGGGTCCTACAATGAGCAGTTCTTC. Amino acid sequence: CASKPGGSYNEQFF.

This clonotype turned up a few times. The chain combines TRBV19 with TRBJ1-6; no clear D gene. The CDR3 consists of 13 residues. Germline assignment: CDR1 LNHDA and CDR2 SQIVND (reference sequence). V was cut by 0 bases and J by 10 bases, with 7 bases left in between. The CDR3 loop is CASSIDRRSPLHF. DNA of the CDR3: TGTGCCAGTAGTATAGATCGGAGGTCACCCCTCCACTTT.

V gene TRBV7-2 combines with J gene TRBJ2-7; 8 bases agree with TRBD1. This CDR3 spans 16 amino acids. V shed 2 bases, J shed 7 bases, and the junction held 13 bases outside the gene matches. Germline CDR1 reads SGHTA; CDR2 reads FQGNSA. The CDR3 nucleotides read TGTGCCAGCAGCTTAAGGATAGGGCAGGGGGCGAGTGAGCAGTACTTC. The encoded protein is CASSLRIGQGASEQYF.

CDR3 in amino acids: CASSLENRETQYF. The CDR3 coding sequence is TGTGCCAGCAGCTTAGAGAACCGTGAGACCCAGTACTTC. The rearrangement links TRBV7-2 to TRBJ2-5; no clear D. The germline V and J ends were trimmed by 1 base and 5 bases, with 8 bases remaining between them. The CDR3 runs to 13 residues. Germline loops: CDR1 SGHTA, CDR2 FQGNSA.

The chain employs TRBV4-3 and TRBJ2-7, with D possibly TRBD1 on 5 matching bases. The CDR3 spans 14 residues. The germline V and J ends were trimmed by 4 bases and 1 base, with 11 bases remaining between them. Germline V gives CDR1 LGHNA, CDR2 YSLEER. DNA of the CDR3: TGCGCCAGCAGCCCTTTCAGGGTTTCCTACGAGCAGTACTTC. Its translation: CASSPFRVSYEQYF.

This clonotype has more than one count but fewer than ten. This chain connects TRBV4-3 to TRBJ2-2; a possible D gene is TRBD1 (6 bases). This CDR3 spans 17 amino acids. Germline CDR1 reads LGHNA; CDR2 reads YSLEER. Trimming removed 1 base from V and 8 bases from J, with 20 bases in between. Here the CDR3 DNA reads TGCGCCAGCAGCCAAGCTACGGGACAACACTCCTGGGGGGAGCTGTTTTTT. It yields the protein CASSQATGQHSWGELFF.

There are a few counts of this clonotype. V is TRBV9 and J is TRBJ2-7; D is unclear. The V gene lost 4 bases and the J gene lost 0 bases, with 8 bases spanning the gap. Per germline, CDR1 SGDLS and CDR2 YYNGEE. The CDR3 is made up of 13 amino acids. The CDR3 nucleotides read TGTGCCAGCAGCAACGGCCTCTCCTACGAGCAGTACTTC. The encoded protein is CASSNGLSYEQYF.

With respect to this clonotype: This may be a read error, as it is one base from a much larger clone. Because it lacks the conserved phenylalanine or tryptophan at the end, this CDR3 is likely a read error. This chain links TRBV15 with TRBJ2-7; D unresolved. V lost 0 bases, J lost 1 base, and 1 base lay in between. The CDR3 has 12 amino acids. Germline CDR1 LNHNV, CDR2 YYDKDF (reference sequence). CDR3 nucleotides: TGTGCCACCAGCAGAGATTCCTACGAGCAGTACTCC. This encodes CATSRDSYEQYS.

This clonotype was found once. The chain carries TRBV23-1 and TRBJ2-2; D could derive from TRBD1 or TRBD2 (5 bases each). TRBV23-1 is classed as an ORF, of uncertain function. The length of the CDR3 is 14 residues. The V end lost 5 bases, the J end lost 3 bases, and 10 bases lay between the germline ends. CDR3 sequence (DNA): TGCGCCAGCAGTTTTGGGACGGACACCGGGGAGCTGTTTTTT. It yields the protein CASSFGTDTGELFF.

The rearrangement links TRBV20-1 to TRBJ2-1, with D tentatively TRBD1 (5 bases). This CDR3 has 14 amino acids. V lost 0 bases and J 7 bases, leaving 13 bases between the germline ends. Germline V CDR1 and CDR2: DFQATT, SNEGSKA (reference sequence). CDR3 bases: TGCAGTGCTAGAGATCTTGCTAGGGGAAATGAGCAGTTCTTC. Translated: CSARDLARGNEQFF.

This rearrangement joins TRBV28 to TRBJ1-2, with 10 bases identical to TRBD1. Germline CDR1 MDHEN, CDR2 SYDVKM. After removal of 4 bases from V and 7 bases from J, the junction contained 12 bases not matched to a gene. This CDR3 is built from 16 residues. As DNA, the CDR3 is TGTGCCAGCAGTTCCCGCCCGGGACAGGGGAGAGGTGGCTACACCTTC. Translating it yields CASSSRPGQGRGGYTF.

The chain couples TRBV10-1 to TRBJ1-1; D unclear. The CDR3 consists of 13 residues. Germline CDR1 reads WNHNN; CDR2 reads SYGVQD (reference sequence). V was pared by 10 bases and J by 1 base, with 13 bases between. CDR3 DNA sequence: TGCGCCACCAAACCTTCAGCGAACACTGAAGCTTTCTTT. Amino acids: CATKPSANTEAFF.

This chain uses TRBV20-1 with TRBJ2-7; 9 bases agree with TRBD1. The CDR3 totals 16 residues. The germline V gene has CDR1 DFQATT and CDR2 SNEGSKA (reference sequence). Trimming cost V 6 bases and J 6 bases; bases outside gene matches: 18. For the CDR3, the DNA is TGCAGTGCGGGAGGGAACCGGGACAGGGTTATGATCGAGCAGTACTTC. Its protein product is CSAGGNRDRVMIEQYF.

The table lists this clonotype with a few counts. The rearrangement uses TRBV7-2 and TRBJ2-5; D gene uncertain. Trimming cost V 4 bases and J 7 bases, with 7 bases left between them. This CDR3 comprises 11 residues. Looked up from germline, CDR1 is SGHTA and CDR2 is FQGNSA. CDR3: CASSSSVTQYF. CDR3 sequence (DNA): TGTGCCAGCAGCTCCTCGGTGACCCAGTACTTC.

This rearrangement joins TRBV20-1 to TRBJ2-7, with 9 bases aligning to TRBD2. CDR3 size: 15 residues. Losses at the gene ends were 0 bases for V and 7 bases for J; bases not matched to a gene: 10. Germline CDR1 reads DFQATT; CDR2 reads SNEGSKA (reference sequence). The CDR3 coding sequence is TGCAGTGCTAGAGACGGCGCGGGAGGGCCCGGGGAGCAGTACTTC. Residues: CSARDGAGGPGEQYF.

The chain uses TRBV30 and TRBJ1-6; D ambiguous. Germline lookup yields CDR1 GTSNPN and CDR2 SVGIG (reference sequence). The CDR3 runs to 13 residues. The V gene lost 5 bases and the J gene lost 2 bases, with 7 bases spanning the gap. The CDR3 DNA follows: TGTGCCTGGGGGAGAGCCTATAATTCACCCCTCCACTTT. It encodes CAWGRAYNSPLHF. Together with reference TRBV30 and TRBJ1-6, the CDR3 gives the full variable domain: SQTIHQWPATLVQPVGSPLSLECTVEGTSNPNLYWYRQAAGRGLQLLFYSVGIGQISSEVPQNLSASRPQDRQFILSSKKLLLSDSGFYLCAWGRAYNSPLHFGNGTRLTVT.